Each of the 28 T cell receptor beta chains below was sequenced from the same sample in a study of shared clonotypes between healthy human individuals. CD45RO-negative CD8 cells positively selected for CCR7 made up the naive population, which excluded terminally differentiated effector memory CD45RA+ cells. The protocol was immunoSEQ multiplex PCR, while the TCRdb copy is restricted to in-frame clones and leaves out a portion. This table has over 2,000,000 clones, around 93% appearing once. Sequenced: naive CD8+ T cells from PBMCs. Receptors were obtained from a man younger than 35 in good health. Some clones in this sample may be carry-over from other donors' samples.

The chain links TRBV7-2 to TRBJ2-1; perhaps D is TRBD1 or TRBD2 (5 bases each). This CDR3 is built from 14 residues. From germline, CDR1 is SGHTA and CDR2 FQGNSA. Trimming took off 9 bases at V and 6 bases at J, with 18 bases between the two ends. DNA of the CDR3: TGTGCCAGTCTGCCGGGACGAGGATCCAATGAGCAGTTCTTC. Translation gives CASLPGRGSNEQFF.

The rearrangement links TRBV5-1 to TRBJ1-2, with D hard to call. The CDR3 is 14 amino acids. V gave up 0 bases and J gave up 8 bases, with 14 bases separating them. The germline CDR1 and CDR2 sequences are SGHRS and YFSETQ. CDR3 residues: CASSLAKAFLGYTF. The CDR3, as DNA: TGCGCCAGCAGCTTGGCCAAGGCCTTCTTGGGCTACACCTTC.

The chain couples TRBV11-2 to TRBJ2-7; D may correspond to TRBD1 or TRBD2 (6 bases each). V was clipped by 1 base and J by 2 bases, with 15 bases between them. Germline V gene sequence: CDR1 SGHAT, CDR2 FQNNGV. This CDR3 spans 16 amino acids. The CDR3 DNA sequence: TGTGCCAGCAGCTTAGGCCCAGGGGCGGGGACCTACGAGCAGTACTTC. Translating gives CASSLGPGAGTYEQYF.

CDR3 bases: TGTGCCAGCAGCTTCCTGTCCGGGCCCGACTACGAGCAGTACTTC. Translation gives CASSFLSGPDYEQYF. This sequence joins TRBV11-3 and TRBJ2-7, with D uncertain. CDR1 and CDR2 (germline): SGHNT, YENEEA. The CDR3 contains 15 residues. The V gene lost 3 bases and the J gene lost 3 bases, with 15 bases spanning the gap.

This chain uses TRBV5-1 with TRBJ2-3; D perhaps matches TRBD1 (6 bases). V dropped 5 bases and J dropped 5 bases, with 21 bases sitting between them. CDR1 is SGHRS and CDR2 is YFSETQ in the germline V gene. The CDR3 is made up of 16 amino acids. This CDR3 reads CASRNRGHPAGDTQYF. The CDR3, as DNA: TGCGCCAGCAGAAACCGGGGACATCCCGCCGGAGATACGCAGTATTTT.

The genes are TRBV4-3 and TRBJ2-3, with 9 nucleotides matching TRBD1. The germline gives CDR1 LGHNA, CDR2 YSLEER. CDR3 size: 15 residues. V shed 3 bases and J 3 bases; nucleotides not matched to a gene: 4. The CDR3 bases are TGCGCCAGCAGCCATCGGGACAGGGAAACAGATACGCAGTATTTT. It specifies CASSHRDRETDTQYF.

This clone turned up a few times. The sample carries other DNA sequences with the same CDR3. The chain recombines TRBV9 with TRBJ1-3; no firm D call. The germline V gene has CDR1 SGDLS and CDR2 YYNGEE. This CDR3 has 15 residues. V gave up 0 bases and J gave up 4 bases, with 11 bases separating them. The CDR3 loop is CASSVAGVSGNTIYF. CDR3 in DNA: TGTGCCAGCAGCGTAGCTGGGGTGTCGGGAAACACCATATATTTT.

J is TRBJ2-7 and V is TRBV7-9, with 7 nucleotides matching TRBD2. The V and J ends lost 1 base and 6 bases, in that order; junction bases with no gene match: 12. The CDR3 runs 16 residues. Germline V gives CDR1 SEHNR, CDR2 FQNEAQ (reference sequence). CDR3 nucleotide sequence: TGTGCCAGCAGCTTAGTGTCGGGGGAGGGGCTAGCCGAGCAGTACTTC. It encodes CASSLVSGEGLAEQYF.

The rearrangement links TRBV29-1 to TRBJ2-1; TRBD2 might be the D (6 bases). V lost 7 bases, J lost 0 bases, and 13 bases lay in between. The CDR3 spans 14 residues. Per germline, CDR1 SQVTM and CDR2 ANQGSEA. Written as DNA, the CDR3 is TGCAGCGGTACGTTCGGGAGCTCCTACAATGAGCAGTTCTTC. Its translation is CSGTFGSSYNEQFF.

This chain joins TRBV2 and TRBJ2-7, with D hard to call. The CDR3 totals 14 residues. Germline loops: CDR1 SNHLY, CDR2 FYNNEI. V gave up 1 base and J gave up 3 bases, with 10 bases separating them. The CDR3, as DNA: TGTGCCAGCAGTGAAGTCGAGTTGAGCTACGAGCAGTACTTC. Translating it yields CASSEVELSYEQYF.

The sample holds one count of this clone. Within the sample, other DNA sequences also encode this same CDR3. V and J are TRBV9 and TRBJ2-7, with D possibly being TRBD2 (5 bases). CDR1 is SGDLS and CDR2 is YYNGEE in the germline V gene. This CDR3 comprises 13 residues. The germline V and J ends were trimmed by 2 bases and 0 bases, with 6 bases remaining between them. CDR3 DNA: TGTGCCAGCAGCGTGGCGGGCTCCTACGAGCAGTACTTC. This encodes CASSVAGSYEQYF.

This clone was observed once. This sequence joins TRBV21-1 and TRBJ2-3. TRBV21-1 is deemed a pseudogene. This CDR3 region has 14 residues. CDR3 region: CASSLKGWGDTQYF. For the CDR3, the DNA is TGTGCCAGCAGCTTAAAAGGGTGGGGGGATACGCAGTATTTT.

The chain has TRBV4-1 and TRBJ2-2; perhaps TRBD1 as D (6 bases). This CDR3 is 14 amino acids long. The germline gives CDR1 MGHRA, CDR2 YSYEKL. Trimming cost V 6 bases and J 7 bases, with 15 bases left between them. The CDR3 loop reads CASRTVRDIGELFF. CDR3 nucleotide sequence: TGCGCCAGCAGGACTGTCAGGGACATCGGGGAGCTGTTTTTT.

The genes are TRBV19 and TRBJ1-5, with D possibly being TRBD1 (6 bases). Trimming pared 9 bases from V and 0 bases from J, leaving 12 bases between. Germline V gene lookup returns CDR1 LNHDA and CDR2 SQIVND (reference sequence). This CDR3 comprises 14 residues. The CDR3: CASWGGISNQPQHF. The CDR3 nucleotides are TGTGCCAGCTGGGGGGGCATTAGCAATCAGCCCCAGCATTTT.

This chain links TRBV19 with TRBJ2-7; D possibly corresponds to TRBD2 (6 bases). V was clipped by 9 bases and J by 6 bases, with 18 bases between them. CDR1 LNHDA and CDR2 SQIVND come from the germline V gene (reference sequence). This CDR3 spans 13 amino acids. CDR3: CASKTGTGSEQYF. Here the CDR3 DNA reads TGTGCCAGCAAAACCGGGACCGGGAGCGAGCAGTACTTC.

Here the CDR3 reads CSVFWSYNEQFF. For the CDR3, the DNA is TGCAGCGTTTTTTGGTCCTACAATGAGCAGTTCTTC. J is TRBJ2-1 and V is TRBV29-1, with D unresolved. CDR1 is SQVTM, CDR2 ANQGSEA, per germline. The CDR3 contains 12 residues. Deletions cut 5 bases from V and 1 base from J, with 6 bases between.

This clone was observed a single time. The chain recombines TRBV10-3 with TRBJ2-3; TRBD2 aligns across 8 bases. After removal of 0 bases from V and 5 bases from J, the junction contained 7 bases not matched to a gene. Germline assignment: CDR1 ENHRY and CDR2 SYGVKD. The CDR3 has 16 residues. The CDR3: CAISESAGGEGDTQYF. CDR3 nucleotide sequence: TGTGCCATCAGTGAGTCGGCGGGAGGCGAAGGAGATACGCAGTATTTT.

The J gene is TRBJ2-7, the V gene TRBV6-5; perhaps TRBD1 as D (5 bases). CDR1 and CDR2 from the germline V gene are MNHEY and SVGAGI. The V and J ends lost 2 bases and 5 bases respectively, with 16 bases between them. There are 15 residues in the CDR3. The CDR3 DNA reads as TGTGCCAGCAGTTACACCACAGGACGAGGCCACGAGCAGTACTTC. Residues: CASSYTTGRGHEQYF.

The V call is TRBV19, the J call TRBJ2-3; the match to TRBD2 covers 9 bases. From germline, CDR1 is LNHDA and CDR2 SQIVND (reference sequence). This CDR3 has 16 amino acids. Losses at the gene ends were 7 bases for V and 5 bases for J; bases not matched to a gene: 13. In nucleotides, the CDR3 is TGTGCCAGTAATAGTCATAGTGGAGCGGGAGGAGATACGCAGTATTTT. It encodes CASNSHSGAGGDTQYF.

This chain uses TRBV6-5 with TRBJ2-7, with D possibly being TRBD1 (5 bases). Trimming removed 1 base from V and 3 bases from J, with 13 bases in between. Germline loops: CDR1 MNHEY, CDR2 SVGAGI. This CDR3 is 15 amino acids long. CDR3 DNA sequence: TGTGCCAGCAGTTACTTTAAGGGGCCTTTCTACGAGCAGTACTTC. This codes for CASSYFKGPFYEQYF.

The gene calls are TRBV29-1 and TRBJ2-3; TRBD2 aligns across 14 bases. The V gene end was trimmed by 3 bases and the J gene end by 4 bases; junction bases not matched to a gene: 6. This CDR3 spans 16 amino acids. CDR1 is SQVTM and CDR2 is ANQGSEA in the germline V gene. The chain's CDR3 is CSVEGTSGRVADTQYF. The CDR3 DNA sequence: TGCAGCGTTGAGGGGACTAGCGGGAGAGTCGCAGATACGCAGTATTTT.

V is TRBV14 and J is TRBJ1-2; D uncertain. The ends were cut back, 4 bases at V and 5 bases at J, with 14 bases in the middle. This CDR3 has 14 residues. Germline V gene lookup returns CDR1 SGHDN and CDR2 FVKESK. CDR3 DNA: TGTGCCAGCAGCCTTTCACGTGGGGAGTATGGCTACACCTTC. Amino acid sequence: CASSLSRGEYGYTF.

The chain links TRBV5-1 to TRBJ2-1; D call uncertain. Germline CDR1 and CDR2: SGHRS and YFSETQ. V was cut by 4 bases and J by 6 bases, with 5 bases left in between. The CDR3 is 11 amino acids. The CDR3 loop reads CASSALNEQFF. The CDR3 nucleotides are TGCGCCAGCAGCGCCCTCAATGAGCAGTTCTTC.

Remarks on this clone: This same CDR3 is encoded by further DNA sequences in the sample. The rearrangement uses TRBV7-9 and TRBJ2-1; D remains ambiguous. The CDR3 has 10 amino acids. Germline CDR1 reads SEHNR; CDR2 reads FQNEAQ (reference sequence). V was cut by 3 bases and J by 9 bases, with 3 bases left in between. CDR3 sequence reads: CASSFGEQFF. CDR3 bases: TGTGCCAGCAGCTTCGGTGAGCAGTTCTTC. The whole variable domain, filled in from reference TRBV7-9 and TRBJ2-1, reads DTGVSQNPRHKITKRGQNVTFRCDPISEHNRLYWYRQTLGQGPEFLTYFQNEAQLEKSRLLSDRFSAERPKGSFSTLEIQRTEQGDSAMYLCASSFGEQFFGPGTRLTVL.

The CDR3 here is CASSLVSGSNNEQFF. The CDR3 nucleotides read TGTGCCAGCAGCTTAGTTAGCGGGAGTAACAATGAGCAGTTCTTC. The rearrangement links TRBV7-9 to TRBJ2-1; TRBD2 matches 9 bases. This CDR3 region has 15 residues. Germline V CDR1 and CDR2: SEHNR, FQNEAQ (reference sequence). Losses at the gene ends were 1 base for V and 5 bases for J; bases not matched to a gene: 3.

The V and J genes are TRBV7-9 and TRBJ2-7; TRBD2 agrees at 7 bases. From germline, CDR1 is SEHNR and CDR2 FQNEAQ (reference sequence). The CDR3 is 14 residues long. J was trimmed by 0 bases and V by 5 bases; bases with no gene match: 4. The CDR3 here is CASSTRGSSYEQYF. The CDR3 nucleotides read TGTGCCAGCAGCACGCGGGGGAGCTCCTACGAGCAGTACTTC. The full variable domain, rest sourced from reference TRBV7-9 and TRBJ2-7, is DTGVSQNPRHKITKRGQNVTFRCDPISEHNRLYWYRQTLGQGPEFLTYFQNEAQLEKSRLLSDRFSAERPKGSFSTLEIQRTEQGDSAMYLCASSTRGSSYEQYFGPGTRLTVT.

The CDR3 sequence is CASSIARANTGELFF. In DNA, the CDR3 is TGTGCCAGTAGTATAGCAAGGGCGAACACCGGGGAGCTGTTTTTT. This rearrangement joins TRBV19 to TRBJ2-2; D not resolved. Germline V gives CDR1 LNHDA, CDR2 SQIVND (reference sequence). V was cut by 1 base and J by 0 bases, with 6 bases left in between. The CDR3 is 15 residues long.

The gene calls are TRBV15 and TRBJ1-5; no definite D call. Trimming left V 3 bases short and J 0 bases short, with 9 bases between. The CDR3 is 15 residues long. CDR1 LNHNV and CDR2 YYDKDF come from the germline V gene (reference sequence). CDR3 DNA sequence: TGTGCCACCAGCAGGGACGACATTAGCAATCAGCCCCAGCATTTT. Protein sequence: CATSRDDISNQPQHF.